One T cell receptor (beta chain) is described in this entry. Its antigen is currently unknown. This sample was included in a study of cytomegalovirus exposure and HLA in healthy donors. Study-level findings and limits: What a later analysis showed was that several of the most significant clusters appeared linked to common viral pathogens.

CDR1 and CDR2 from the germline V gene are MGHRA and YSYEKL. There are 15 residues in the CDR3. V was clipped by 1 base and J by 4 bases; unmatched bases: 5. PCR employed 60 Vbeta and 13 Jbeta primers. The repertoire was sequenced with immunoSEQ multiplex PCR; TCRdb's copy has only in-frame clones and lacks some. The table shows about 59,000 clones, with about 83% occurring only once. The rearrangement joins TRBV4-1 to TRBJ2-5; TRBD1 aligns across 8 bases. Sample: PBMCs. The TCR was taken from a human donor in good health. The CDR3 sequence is CASSQADRGLETQYF. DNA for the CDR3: TGCGCCAGCAGCCAAGCTGACAGGGGATTAGAGACCCAGTACTTC.